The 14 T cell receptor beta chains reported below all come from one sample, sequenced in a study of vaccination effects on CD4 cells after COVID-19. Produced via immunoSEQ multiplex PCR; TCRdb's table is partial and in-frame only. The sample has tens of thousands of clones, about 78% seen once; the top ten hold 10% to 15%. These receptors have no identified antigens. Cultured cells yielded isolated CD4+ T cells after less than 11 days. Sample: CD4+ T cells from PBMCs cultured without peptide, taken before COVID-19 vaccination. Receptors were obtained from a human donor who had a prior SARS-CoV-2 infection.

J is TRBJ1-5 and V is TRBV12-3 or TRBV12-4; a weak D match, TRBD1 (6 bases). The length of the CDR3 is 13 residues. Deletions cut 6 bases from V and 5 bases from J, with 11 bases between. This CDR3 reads CASRWGRYQPQHF. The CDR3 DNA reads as TGTGCCAGCAGGTGGGGGCGCTATCAGCCCCAGCATTTT.

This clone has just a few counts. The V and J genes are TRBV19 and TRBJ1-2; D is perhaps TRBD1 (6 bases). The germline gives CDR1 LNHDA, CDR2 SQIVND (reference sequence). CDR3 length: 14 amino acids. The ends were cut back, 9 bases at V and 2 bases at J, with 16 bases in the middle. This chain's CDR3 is CASQRGGRNYGYTF. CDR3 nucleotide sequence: TGTGCCAGCCAGAGGGGGGGGCGCAACTATGGCTACACCTTC.

CDR3 amino acids: CASSQLGAEQFF. The CDR3 coding sequence is TGTGCCAGCTCCCAACTAGGAGCTGAGCAGTTCTTC. The chain has TRBV18 and TRBJ2-1; possibly TRBD2 for D (5 bases). Trimming removed 6 bases at V and 9 bases at J, with 12 bases between. Germline V CDR1 and CDR2: KGHSH, LQKENI. The CDR3 has 12 amino acids.

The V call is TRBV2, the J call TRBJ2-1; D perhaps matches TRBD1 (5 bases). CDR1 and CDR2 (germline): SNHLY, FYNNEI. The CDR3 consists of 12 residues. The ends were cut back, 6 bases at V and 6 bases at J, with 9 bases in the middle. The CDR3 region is CASRVQGNEQFF. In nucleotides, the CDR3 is TGTGCCAGCAGAGTTCAGGGCAATGAGCAGTTCTTC.

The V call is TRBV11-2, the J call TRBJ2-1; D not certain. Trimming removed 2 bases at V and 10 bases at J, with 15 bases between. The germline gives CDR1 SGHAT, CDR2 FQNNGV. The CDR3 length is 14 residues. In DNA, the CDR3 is TGTGCCAGCAGCTTATTAAACGGCTTGTCAGAGCAGTTCTTC. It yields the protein CASSLLNGLSEQFF. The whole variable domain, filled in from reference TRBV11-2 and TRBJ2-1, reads EAGVAQSPRYKIIEKRQSVAFWCNPISGHATLYWYQQILGQGPKLLIQFQNNGVVDDSQLPKDRFSAERLKGVDSTLKIQPAKLEDSAVYLCASSLLNGLSEQFFGPGTRLTVL.

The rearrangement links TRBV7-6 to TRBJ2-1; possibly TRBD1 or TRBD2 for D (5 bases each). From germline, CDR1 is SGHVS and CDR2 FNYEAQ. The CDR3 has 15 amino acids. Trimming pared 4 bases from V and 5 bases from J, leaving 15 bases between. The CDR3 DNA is TGTGCCAGCAGCTCCCGGGACGCCGGGGACAATGAGCAGTTCTTC. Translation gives CASSSRDAGDNEQFF.

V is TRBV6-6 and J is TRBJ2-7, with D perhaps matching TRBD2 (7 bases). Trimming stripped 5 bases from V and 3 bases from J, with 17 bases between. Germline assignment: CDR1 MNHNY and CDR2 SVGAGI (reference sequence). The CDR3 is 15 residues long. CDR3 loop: CASSTLGGRDYEQYF. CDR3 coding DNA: TGTGCCAGCAGTACCTTGGGGGGGCGCGACTACGAGCAGTACTTC.

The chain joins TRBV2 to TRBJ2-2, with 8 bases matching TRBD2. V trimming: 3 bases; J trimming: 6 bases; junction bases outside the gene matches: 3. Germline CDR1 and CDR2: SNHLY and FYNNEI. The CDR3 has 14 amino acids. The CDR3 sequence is CASSDRGGAGELFF. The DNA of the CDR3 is TGTGCCAGCAGTGATCGGGGGGGAGCCGGGGAGCTGTTTTTT.

The CDR3 DNA reads as TGTGCCAGCAGAAACCACGACAGGTACACTGAAGCTTTCTTT. It yields the protein CASRNHDRYTEAFF. V and J are TRBV28 and TRBJ1-1; D possibly corresponds to TRBD1 (6 bases). V lost 6 bases and J lost 3, with 14 bases in between. Germline lookup yields CDR1 MDHEN and CDR2 SYDVKM. The CDR3 has 14 residues.

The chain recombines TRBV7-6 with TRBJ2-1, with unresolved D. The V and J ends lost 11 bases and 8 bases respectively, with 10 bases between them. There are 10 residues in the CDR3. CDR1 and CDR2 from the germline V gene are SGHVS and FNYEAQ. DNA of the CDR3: TGTGCCGGGCAACCAGATGAGCAGTTCTTC. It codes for CAGQPDEQFF.

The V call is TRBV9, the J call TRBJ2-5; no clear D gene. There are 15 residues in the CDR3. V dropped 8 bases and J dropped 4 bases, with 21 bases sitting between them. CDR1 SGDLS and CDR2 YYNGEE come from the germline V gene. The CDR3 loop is CASSTRFTFGETQYF. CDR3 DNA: TGTGCCAGTAGTACCCGGTTCACCTTTGGAGAGACCCAGTACTTC.

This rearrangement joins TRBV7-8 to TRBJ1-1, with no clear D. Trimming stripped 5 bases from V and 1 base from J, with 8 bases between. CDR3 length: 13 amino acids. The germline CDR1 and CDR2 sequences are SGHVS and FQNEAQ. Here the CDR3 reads CASSTRQNTEAFF. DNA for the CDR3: TGTGCCAGCAGCACACGACAGAACACTGAAGCTTTCTTT. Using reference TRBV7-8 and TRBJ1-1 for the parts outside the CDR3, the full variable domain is GAGVSQSPRYKVAKRGQDVALRCDPISGHVSLFWYQQALGQGPEFLTYFQNEAQLDKSGLPSDRFFAERPEGSVSTLKIQRTQQEDSAVYLCASSTRQNTEAFFGQGTRLTVV.

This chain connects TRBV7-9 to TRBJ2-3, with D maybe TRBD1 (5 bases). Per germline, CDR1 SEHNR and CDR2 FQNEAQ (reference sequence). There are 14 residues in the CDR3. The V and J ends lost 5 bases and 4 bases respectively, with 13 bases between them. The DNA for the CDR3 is TGTGCCAGCAGCCCCTGGGGCTCCTCAGATACGCAGTATTTT. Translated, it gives CASSPWGSSDTQYF.

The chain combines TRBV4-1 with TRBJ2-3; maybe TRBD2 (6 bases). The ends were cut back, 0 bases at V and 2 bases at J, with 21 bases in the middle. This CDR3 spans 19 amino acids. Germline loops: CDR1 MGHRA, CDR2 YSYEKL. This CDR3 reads CASSQEFAGRWRNTDTQYF. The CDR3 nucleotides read TGCGCCAGCAGCCAAGAGTTTGCGGGGCGGTGGCGGAACACAGATACGCAGTATTTT.